This T cell receptor (beta chain) was sequenced during a study of blood T cell repertoires in COVID-19 (dated by TCRdb to about 2020). Concerning the study at large: The collaborator samples originated in the United States, Italy and Spain and spanned the acute and convalescent phases of COVID-19. A de-identified subject ID, COVID-19 status, age in years and sex were almost always included in the sample metadata. Samples came from the ongoing ImmuneRACE study (first 160 participants) plus 1,254 subjects from 6 global collaborators. A freely available public database, intended as a resource for researchers studying the immune response to SARS-CoV-2, is where the repertoires were released. HLA class I and class II types, where available, came from metadata supplied by the sample provider rather than from assay-based typing. The prospective study material was composed of cDNA or gDNA derived from T cells, B-cell-depleted T cells, or PBMCs. Deeply sampled blood TCRbeta repertoires from subjects exposed to, actively infected with, or recovered from COVID-19 were included in the dataset.

A word on this clone: It has no known antigen specificity. No much larger clonotype is one base removed from it; base qualities were not supplied.

Samples from volunteer blood donors who had recovered from COVID-19 were contributed by a second Seattle source. The collaborating institutions used their own protocols to collect whole blood in K2EDTA tubes. For TCRbeta analysis, collaborator samples were shipped as frozen whole blood, as isolated PBMCs, or as DNA extracted from either sample type. The immunoSEQ Assay, a bias-controlled multiplex PCR, was used to amplify TCRbeta CDR3 regions from genomic DNA. For the original study's pipeline: The number of nucleated cells in each sample was estimated from the amplification of reference gene primers within the assay. Sequence reads were collapsed and filtered to measure the absolute abundance of every unique TCRbeta CDR3 rearrangement. Productive Simpson clonality was computed per sample as the square root of Simpson's diversity index over productive rearrangements. TCRdb stores this immuneACCESS table with in-frame sequences only. Part of the clones is absent; in the studies checked, under half of the shortfall reflects unresolved V genes, and no reason is known for the rest. Clone size and V and J calls were adopted from that table, with D and trimming inferred from the DNA. The sample data list roughly 150,000 clones, and 85% to 90% of these were observed just once. The top ten hold more than 2% of the sample.

Overall study results and their limits: How much clinical and demographic metadata was included differed by source and by participant, and the metadata was provided uncurated.

Here V drops 6 bases and J drops 7 bases, and the junction holds 28 bases not matched to any gene. Reading the germline V gene gives CDR1 MNHEY and CDR2 SVGEGT. The CDR3 measures 20 amino acids from cysteine to phenylalanine. Left in the record is the CDR3 DNA by itself, 60 bases read in frame from the first base. Sequencing was done on a sample of peripheral blood. This chain joins TRBV6-2 or TRBV6-3 to TRBJ2-3, with 7 bases aligning to TRBD2. The clonotype originates from a man in his forties or fifties who had recovered from COVID-19. CDR3 region: CASSKLRRASWRELSNTQYF. The DNA sequence is TGTGCCAGCAGCAAGTTAAGGCGAGCGTCTTGGCGGGAGTTGTCGAATACGCAGTATTTT.